This TCR beta chain was captured by sequencing in a study of T cell responses to AZD1222 COVID-19 vaccine. This table comes from immunoSEQ multiplex PCR, and its TCRdb copy is limited to in-frame clones, with some not included. The sample carries under 200,000 clones, around 94% recorded once. Findings and caveats of the study: Spike-specific TCR breadth and depth both grew after two AZD1222 doses. It was only after the peak T cell response that any repertoires were sampled. It should be noted that donors were predominantly white British and more often female, and clonal diversity was possibly underestimated.

Concerning this clone itself: Antigen specificity is unknown.

The CDR3 totals 18 residues. Trimming at V came to 4 bases and at J to 1 base, leaving 10 bases not matched to a gene. Germline V gives CDR1 ENHRY, CDR2 SYGVKD. The sequencing used peripheral blood, collected on day 0 of AZD1222 vaccination. This TCR derives from an adult in good health. The V call is TRBV10-3, the J call TRBJ2-7, with TRBD2 matching over 13 bases. The CDR3 DNA follows: TGTGCCATCAGTGGGAGGGACAGGGGACTAGCGGGATCCTACGAGCAGTACTTC. Its translation: CAISGRDRGLAGSYEQYF.